The entry that follows covers one T cell receptor (beta chain) sequence. This sample is drawn from a study of T cell changes during pregnancy in multiple sclerosis. Some clones are missing from TCRdb's copy, which holds only in-frame ones; the method was immunoSEQ multiplex PCR. The table has 45,000 to 70,000 clones, 90% to 95% seen once; the top ten hold 2.5% to 3%. The germline V and J ends were trimmed by 5 bases and 7 bases, with 14 bases remaining between them. This CDR3 has 13 amino acids. Germline CDR1 and CDR2: GTSNPN and SVGIG (reference sequence). The source is a female donor in good health, enrolled as a control in a pregnancy study. This material consisted of peripheral blood, taken in the third trimester of pregnancy. This chain joins TRBV30 and TRBJ2-2; maybe TRBD2 (6 bases). CDR3 in amino acids: CAWGSVGGGELFF. CDR3 nucleotides: TGTGCCTGGGGGTCGGTGGGAGGCGGGGAGCTGTTTTTT.